A single sample is the source of the 10 T cell receptor beta chains below, sequenced in a study of OX40 agonist ivuxolimab in advanced cancers. This table comes from immunoSEQ multiplex PCR, and its TCRdb copy is limited to in-frame clones, with some not included. The table has approximately 31,000 clones, 89% seen once. Here the sequenced sample was CD4+ or CD8+ T cells sorted from blood, taken in a trial of the OX40 agonist ivuxolimab. The receptors come from an adult with an advanced solid tumor such as melanoma, head and neck, liver or kidney cancer.

The chain carries TRBV28 and TRBJ2-1; weak D call: TRBD2 (5 bases). The CDR3 is 17 residues long. Germline CDR1 is MDHEN and CDR2 is SYDVKM. V was clipped by 3 bases and J by 0 bases, with 15 bases between them. CDR3 in DNA: TGTGCCAGCAGTTTTTCCCTAGCTCAGAGCTCCTACAATGAGCAGTTCTTC. It yields the protein CASSFSLAQSSYNEQFF.

The chain is built from TRBV6-5 and TRBJ2-5; the D call may be TRBD1 or TRBD2 (5 bases each). The CDR3 extends over 16 amino acids. Per the germline V gene, CDR1 is MNHEY and CDR2 is SVGAGI. Trimming removed 3 bases from V and 7 bases from J, with 21 bases in between. The CDR3 loop is CASSYYRDVAEGTQYF. The CDR3 DNA follows: TGTGCCAGCAGTTATTACCGGGACGTCGCCGAGGGGACCCAGTACTTC.

The chain is built from TRBV28 and TRBJ1-5, with unresolved D. Germline V gives CDR1 MDHEN, CDR2 SYDVKM. The V gene lost 2 bases and the J gene lost 0 bases, with 8 bases spanning the gap. The CDR3 covers 15 residues. The CDR3 DNA sequence: TGTGCCAGCAGTTTAAGCGTCCATAGCAATCAGCCCCAGCATTTT. Amino acids: CASSLSVHSNQPQHF.

This chain connects TRBV9 to TRBJ2-7; 7 positions agree with TRBD1. CDR3 length equals 14 residues. Germline lookup yields CDR1 SGDLS and CDR2 YYNGEE. J gave up 2 bases and V 2 bases, and 4 bases lay outside the gene matches. The CDR3 reads CASSVATGTYEQYF. Written as DNA, the CDR3 is TGTGCCAGCAGCGTCGCGACAGGGACCTACGAGCAGTACTTC. The full variable domain, with the rest looked up from reference TRBV9 and TRBJ2-7, is DSGVTQTPKHLITATGQRVTLRCSPRSGDLSVYWYQQSLDQGLQFLIQYYNGEERAKGNILERFSAQQFPDLHSELNLSSLELGDSALYFCASSVATGTYEQYFGPGTRLTVT.

The gene calls are TRBV6-5 and TRBJ2-7, with D perhaps matching TRBD1 (6 bases). The CDR3 extends over 14 amino acids. V was cut by 1 base and J by 1 base, with 8 bases left in between. Germline V gene data show CDR1 as MNHEY and CDR2 as SVGAGI. CDR3 in DNA: TGTGCCAGCAGTTACTTCCAGGGGTCCTACGAGCAGTACTTC. Encoded protein: CASSYFQGSYEQYF.

The chain links TRBV30 to TRBJ2-7; D is uncertain. The V and J ends lost 0 bases and 4 bases respectively, with 4 bases between them. Germline assignment: CDR1 GTSNPN and CDR2 SVGIG (reference sequence). This CDR3 region has 11 residues. The CDR3 loop reads CAWSVWYEQYF. CDR3 DNA: TGTGCCTGGAGTGTATGGTACGAGCAGTACTTC.

The genes are TRBV5-6 and TRBJ1-1; TRBD1 matches at 9 bases. Germline trimming cut 2 bases from V and 1 base from J; bases unmatched to any gene: 9. Germline V CDR1 and CDR2: SGHDT, YYEEEE. The CDR3 spans 17 residues. CDR3 loop: CASSLDGTGFTNTEAFF. CDR3 in DNA: TGTGCCAGCAGCTTAGACGGGACAGGGTTTACGAACACTGAAGCTTTCTTT.

This sequence joins TRBV30 and TRBJ2-2, with a weak D call TRBD1 (6 bases). V lost 3 bases and J lost 6, with 11 bases in between. CDR1 and CDR2 from the germline V gene are GTSNPN and SVGIG (reference sequence). The CDR3 totals 13 residues. CDR3 bases: TGTGCCTGGAGGCACAGGGATCCCGGGGAGCTGTTTTTT. Translated, it gives CAWRHRDPGELFF.

The rearrangement uses TRBV18 and TRBJ2-7; 8 positions match TRBD2. Germline assignment: CDR1 KGHSH and CDR2 LQKENI. The CDR3 covers 13 residues. Unmatched junction bases numbered 4, after V lost 3 bases and J lost 6 bases. CDR3 in amino acids: CASSPGLGGEQYF. In DNA form, the CDR3 reads TGTGCCAGCTCACCGGGACTAGGAGGCGAGCAGTACTTC.

The V call is TRBV18, the J call TRBJ2-5; D is uncertain. CDR1 KGHSH and CDR2 LQKENI come from the germline V gene. The CDR3 totals 12 residues. The V end was cut by 4 bases, the J end by 0 bases, with 3 bases between. The CDR3 DNA is TGTGCCAGCTCACAGTACCAAGAGACCCAGTACTTC. Its translation: CASSQYQETQYF.